The clone carrying this T cell receptor beta chain has more than one count but fewer than ten. From the RACE reads, TCRdb called clonotypes with MiXCR, one entry per CDR3 protein. The sample has 180,000 or so distinct CDR3 sequences, more than 20% seen once. Time point reported: patch test 3, about 24 weeks after DPC sensitization. As to treatment: therapeutic diphenylcyclopropenone sensitization with weekly scalp DPC. The source of the sample is a study of human T cells and chemical hapten exposure. Germline V gene lookup returns CDR1 DFQATT and CDR2 SNEGSKA (reference sequence). The CDR3 spans 15 residues. The trim removed 6 bases at V and 1 base at J, leaving 11 bases unmatched.

J is TRBJ1-2 and V is TRBV20-1; 7 bases match TRBD1. This sample comprised whole blood, obtained in connection with sensitization to the hapten diphenylcyclopropenone (DPC). The sequence was obtained from a middle-aged woman with alopecia areata. Some clones in this sample may be carry-over from other donors' samples. DNA of the CDR3: TGCAGTGCGGCTGGAGCCGGACAGGTTAACTATGGCTACACCTTC. It translates to CSAAGAGQVNYGYTF.